Listed here are 25 T cell receptor beta chains from one sample, sequenced in a study of siplizumab effects on memory and regulatory T cells. TCRdb's copy holds only in-frame clones and misses some; the assay was immunoSEQ multiplex PCR. Of roughly 100,000 clones in the sample, 93% were seen once. The sequenced material came from Tregs sorted from blood. The receptors were sampled from a human donor in good health.

This clone was counted a single time. Sequence at one end of the junction differs from germline and may be a read error. V is TRBV12-5 and J is TRBJ1-2; D is unresolved. Germline-derived CDR1 and CDR2 are LGHNT and FRNRAP. CDR3 size: 10 residues. The CDR3 nucleotides are TGTGCTAGTGGCCCCCCCCCGCCCGTCTTC. This gives the protein CASGPPPPVF.

This chain connects TRBV10-3 to TRBJ1-6, with TRBD1 identical over 9 bases. V lost 7 bases to trimming and J lost 8 bases; unmatched junction nucleotides: 3. There are 13 residues in the CDR3. Germline V lookup: CDR1 ENHRY, CDR2 SYGVKD. CDR3 protein: CAIIRTGDSPLHF. CDR3 DNA: TGTGCCATCATCCGGACAGGGGATTCACCCCTCCACTTT.

The gene calls are TRBV7-8 and TRBJ1-6, with D possibly being TRBD1 (6 bases). Trimming pared 5 bases from V and 6 bases from J, leaving 14 bases between. This CDR3 comprises 15 residues. Germline V gene sequence: CDR1 SGHVS, CDR2 FQNEAQ. CDR3 in DNA: TGTGCCAGCAGCCGTCCCGGGACACTTAATTCACCCCTCCACTTT. It encodes CASSRPGTLNSPLHF.

The chain has TRBV18 and TRBJ1-5, with D maybe TRBD1 (6 bases). Germline values: CDR1 KGHSH, CDR2 LQKENI. V was shortened by 1 base and J by 4 bases, with 8 bases between the two germline ends. This CDR3 has 14 residues. CDR3 bases: TGTGCCAGCTCACCACTACAGGGTAATCAGCCCCAGCATTTT. It yields the protein CASSPLQGNQPQHF.

The V call is TRBV5-5, the J call TRBJ1-3; possibly TRBD1 for D (6 bases). Per the germline V gene, CDR1 is SGHKS and CDR2 is YYEKEE (reference sequence). This CDR3 is 15 amino acids long. Deletions cut 2 bases from V and 0 bases from J, with 9 bases between. The CDR3 loop reads CASSLQGYSGNTIYF. CDR3 bases: TGTGCCAGCAGCTTACAGGGTTACTCTGGAAACACCATATATTTT.

As to this clone: One junction end does not reproduce the germline sequence, and a read error may be involved. Different DNA sequences within this sample yield the same CDR3. The chain links TRBV25-1 to TRBJ2-5, with 7 bases identical to TRBD2. CDR3 length: 14 amino acids. The germline CDR1 and CDR2 sequences are MGHDK and SYGVNS. The CDR3 DNA follows: TGTGCTAGCAGTGTCCCAGGGAGGGATGAGACCCAGTACTTC. Its protein is CASSVPGRDETQYF.

The CDR3 reads CAWSGGQGAHYGYTF. The CDR3 DNA is TGTGCCTGGAGCGGGGGACAGGGAGCCCACTATGGCTACACCTTC. This chain uses TRBV30 with TRBJ1-2, with 9 positions matching TRBD1. Germline trimming cut 3 bases from V and 3 bases from J; bases unmatched to any gene: 8. Germline V gene lookup returns CDR1 GTSNPN and CDR2 SVGIG (reference sequence). CDR3 length: 15 amino acids.

The chain uses TRBV27 and TRBJ1-1, with unresolved D. The CDR3 is 14 amino acids. Germline values: CDR1 MNHEY, CDR2 SMNVEV (reference sequence). The ends were cut back, 3 bases at V and 2 bases at J, with 10 bases in the middle. CDR3 residues: CASSFRRSNTEAFF. Here the CDR3 DNA reads TGTGCCAGCAGTTTCCGAAGGAGTAACACTGAAGCTTTCTTT.

The chain has TRBV6-1 and TRBJ1-1; no reliable D call. The germline V gene encodes CDR1 MNHNS and CDR2 SASEGT. This CDR3 region has 12 residues. Trimming shortened V by 6 bases and J by 4 bases, and 9 bases separated the two germline ends. CDR3 nucleotides: TGTGCCAGCAGGGGTGAAAGCACTGAAGCTTTCTTT. It codes for CASRGESTEAFF.

Turning to this clone: A junction boundary mismatches the germline segment, possibly from a read error. The V call is TRBV2, the J call TRBJ1-4; D gene unclear. The CDR3 is made up of 12 amino acids. Germline V CDR1 and CDR2: SNHLY, FYNNEI. The CDR3 loop is CASSEALEKLFF. CDR3 sequence (DNA): TGTGCCAGCAGCGAAGCCCTTGAAAAACTGTTTTTT. Variable domain in full (rest from reference TRBV2 and TRBJ1-4): EPEVTQTPSHQVTQMGQEVILRCVPISNHLYFYWYRQILGQKVEFLVSFYNNEISEKSEIFDDQFSVERPDGSNFTLKIRSTKLEDSAMYFCASSEALEKLFFGSGTQLSVL.

V and J are TRBV30 and TRBJ1-1; maybe TRBD1 (5 bases). Trimming stripped 2 bases from V and 1 base from J, with 20 bases between. The germline V gene encodes CDR1 GTSNPN and CDR2 SVGIG (reference sequence). This CDR3 comprises 17 residues. The CDR3: CAWSSPQGRGENTEAFF. The CDR3 coding sequence is TGTGCCTGGAGTTCCCCTCAGGGAAGGGGCGAGAACACTGAAGCTTTCTTT.

The genes are TRBV10-3 and TRBJ2-5; D uncertain. In germline, CDR1 is ENHRY, CDR2 SYGVKD. This CDR3 is 14 amino acids long. V lost 9 bases, J lost 2 bases, and 16 bases lay in between. The CDR3 loop reads CAISYEDLQETQYF. In nucleotides, the CDR3 is TGTGCCATTTCTTATGAAGACTTGCAAGAGACCCAGTACTTC.

The CDR3 sequence: CASSLSGRGFTDTQYF. The CDR3 DNA follows: TGTGCCAGCAGCTTAAGCGGGCGGGGGTTCACAGATACGCAGTATTTT. The rearrangement uses TRBV7-9 and TRBJ2-3, with TRBD2 matching 7 bases. The germline gives CDR1 SEHNR, CDR2 FQNEAQ (reference sequence). The ends lost 2 bases at V and 2 bases at J; junction bases unmatched: 7. The CDR3 contains 16 residues.

This clone was detected only once. The rearrangement uses TRBV4-1 and TRBJ2-1, with D unclear. CDR1 and CDR2 from the germline V gene are MGHRA and YSYEKL. V shed 1 base and J shed 6 bases, with 13 bases lying between them. The CDR3 has 15 amino acids. The CDR3 DNA is TGCGCCAGCAGCCAAGGAAGGTGGAGTGTCAATGAGCAGTTCTTC. Translated: CASSQGRWSVNEQFF.

The chain carries TRBV12-1 and TRBJ2-3; TRBD1 was called by the table and not checked on the DNA. TRBV12-1 has pseudogene status. This CDR3 is 13 amino acids long. The CDR3 bases are TGTGCGGGGGCGAGGGGGCCATCAGATACGCAGTATTTT. It codes for CAGARGPSDTQYF.

This chain uses TRBV4-2 with TRBJ1-5; D is possibly TRBD1 (6 bases). V was trimmed by 1 base and J by 0 bases, leaving 13 bases between them. The CDR3 extends over 17 amino acids. CDR1 and CDR2 (germline): LGHNA, YNFKEQ. The CDR3 nucleotides read TGTGCCAGCAGCCAAGTTCAGGGGACTTATAGCAATCAGCCCCAGCATTTT. Its protein product is CASSQVQGTYSNQPQHF.

Here the CDR3 DNA reads TGTGCCAGCAGCGTAGCGCCCACTAGCTACAATGAGCAGTTCTTC. It yields the protein CASSVAPTSYNEQFF. This chain links TRBV9 with TRBJ2-1, with D maybe TRBD2 (5 bases). Between the trimmed V and J ends, which lost 0 bases and 3 bases, there was a span of 10 bases. The CDR3 length is 15 residues. Per the germline V gene, CDR1 is SGDLS and CDR2 is YYNGEE. The full variable domain, rest sourced from reference TRBV9 and TRBJ2-1, is DSGVTQTPKHLITATGQRVTLRCSPRSGDLSVYWYQQSLDQGLQFLIQYYNGEERAKGNILERFSAQQFPDLHSELNLSSLELGDSALYFCASSVAPTSYNEQFFGPGTRLTVL.

The V gene is TRBV10-2, the J gene TRBJ2-5, with D perhaps TRBD2 (6 bases). The CDR3 runs to 15 residues. Germline CDR1 WSHSY, CDR2 SAAADI. Between the trimmed V and J ends, which lost 5 bases and 5 bases, there was a span of 18 bases. The CDR3 protein is CASSLRREWRETQYF. For the CDR3, the DNA is TGCGCCAGCAGTTTGAGGAGGGAGTGGCGGGAGACCCAGTACTTC.

The chain joins TRBV4-1 to TRBJ2-7, with D possibly matching TRBD1 (6 bases). The germline V gene encodes CDR1 MGHRA and CDR2 YSYEKL. Trimming shortened V by 0 bases and J by 4 bases, and 13 bases separated the two germline ends. The CDR3 is made up of 15 amino acids. The CDR3 protein is CASSQDRQGTYEQYF. CDR3 nucleotides: TGCGCCAGCAGCCAAGATCGCCAGGGGACATACGAGCAGTACTTC.

The chain couples TRBV18 to TRBJ2-2; D gene unclear. The V end was cut by 8 bases, the J end by 1 base, with 11 bases between. The length of the CDR3 is 14 residues. CDR1 and CDR2 from the germline V gene are KGHSH and LQKENI. The DNA of the CDR3 is TGTGCCAGCCACCGGGCATTGAACACCGGGGAGCTGTTTTTT. The encoded protein is CASHRALNTGELFF.

CDR3 region: CASSLVGLDTGELFF. CDR3 sequence (DNA): TGTGCCAGCAGCTTGGTTGGCCTGGACACCGGGGAGCTGTTTTTT. V gene TRBV5-4 combines with J gene TRBJ2-2; D ambiguous. The CDR3 is 15 residues long. Germline CDR1 reads SGHNT; CDR2 reads YYREEE (reference sequence). Trimming pared 0 bases from V and 3 bases from J, leaving 9 bases between.

V and J are TRBV7-2 and TRBJ1-2; D unclear. The germline CDR1 and CDR2 sequences are SGHTA and FQGNSA. This CDR3 region has 14 residues. V lost 2 bases to trimming and J lost 3 bases, with 10 bases between them. The CDR3 protein is CASSLSLTDYGYTF. CDR3 nucleotide sequence: TGTGCCAGCAGCTTAAGTCTAACAGACTATGGCTACACCTTC. Filled out from reference TRBV7-2 and TRBJ1-2, the complete variable domain reads GAGVSQSPSNKVTEKGKDVELRCDPISGHTALYWYRQSLGQGLEFLIYFQGNSAPDKSGLPSDRFSAERTGGSVSTLTIQRTQQEDSAVYLCASSLSLTDYGYTFGSGTRLTVV.

This clone was seen just once. The V call is TRBV7-3, the J call TRBJ1-2; the match to TRBD1 covers 7 bases. Germline V gene lookup returns CDR1 SGHTA and CDR2 FQGTGA. V trimming: 5 bases; J trimming: 4 bases; junction bases outside the gene matches: 13. CDR3 size: 16 residues. The CDR3 spells CASSPGTAGWGYGYTF. The CDR3 DNA is TGTGCCAGCAGCCCCGGGACAGCTGGTTGGGGCTATGGCTACACCTTC.

The chain has TRBV15 and TRBJ1-2; D is possibly TRBD1 (6 bases). Trimming took 1 base from V and 7 from J, leaving 10 bases between them. Germline CDR1 is LNHNV and CDR2 is YYDKDF (reference sequence). The CDR3 length is 13 residues. Here the CDR3 reads CATSRVQGSGYTF. The CDR3 DNA sequence: TGTGCCACCAGCAGAGTACAGGGCTCTGGCTACACCTTC.

V usage is TRBV7-2 and J usage is TRBJ2-7, with 10 bases identical to TRBD2. The germline CDR1 and CDR2 sequences are SGHTA and FQGNSA. With V trimmed by 1 base and J by 4 bases, 4 bases remained unmatched. The CDR3 is 15 amino acids. CDR3 nucleotide sequence: TGTGCCAGCAGCTTAGAAGTACTAGCGGGGTACGAGCAGTACTTC. It specifies CASSLEVLAGYEQYF. Together with reference TRBV7-2 and TRBJ2-7, the CDR3 gives the full variable domain: GAGVSQSPSNKVTEKGKDVELRCDPISGHTALYWYRQSLGQGLEFLIYFQGNSAPDKSGLPSDRFSAERTGGSVSTLTIQRTQQEDSAVYLCASSLEVLAGYEQYFGPGTRLTVT.